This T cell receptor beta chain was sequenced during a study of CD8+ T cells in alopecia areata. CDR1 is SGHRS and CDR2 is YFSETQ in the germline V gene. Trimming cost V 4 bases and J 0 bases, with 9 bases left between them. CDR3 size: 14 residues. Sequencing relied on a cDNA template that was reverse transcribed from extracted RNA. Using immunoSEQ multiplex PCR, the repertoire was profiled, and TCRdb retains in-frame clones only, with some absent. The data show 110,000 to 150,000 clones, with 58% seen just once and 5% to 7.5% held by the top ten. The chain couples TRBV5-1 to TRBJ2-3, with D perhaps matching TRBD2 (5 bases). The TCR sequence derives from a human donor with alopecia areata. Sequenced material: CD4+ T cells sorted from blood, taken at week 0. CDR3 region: CASSPGISTDTQYF. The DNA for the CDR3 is TGCGCCAGCAGCCCGGGGATTAGCACAGATACGCAGTATTTT.